This T cell receptor beta chain was sequenced during a study of shared clonotypes between healthy human individuals. Profiled with immunoSEQ multiplex PCR; TCRdb holds only in-frame clones, not every one. The repertoire holds 1,400,000 or so clones, just under 99% seen once, with roughly 0.36% in the top ten. CDR1 and CDR2 (germline): SQVTM, ANQGSEA. This CDR3 is 14 amino acids long. With 7 bases clipped from V and 4 bases from J, the junction kept 9 bases outside the gene matches. The chain is built from TRBV29-1 and TRBJ2-5, with 10 positions matching TRBD1. The sequenced material came from naive CD4+ T cells sorted from blood. Subset described: CD45RA+ positively selected. The receptor comes from a man aged 25 to 45 in good health. Written as DNA, the CDR3 is TGCAGCGGATCGACAGGGGGCGGTCGAGAGACCCAGTACTTC. This codes for CSGSTGGGRETQYF. The variable domain in full, with the rest retrieved from reference TRBV29-1 and TRBJ2-5, is SAVISQKPSRDICQRGTSLTIQCQVDSQVTMMFWYRQQPGQSLTLIATANQGSEATYESGFVIDKFPISRPNLTFSTLTVSNMSPEDSSIYLCSGSTGGGRETQYFGPGTRLLVL.